The sequence of this T cell receptor (beta chain) was determined in a study of beta chain features in type 1 diabetes (dated by TCRdb to the late 2010s). Context from the whole study: Mean age, gender distribution, total cell number and subset yield were not different between patients and healthy donors. In the study, recently diagnosed type 1 diabetes patients and matched healthy donors were compared on the TCRB repertoires of their sorted circulating CD4+ T cell subsets. Naive and central memory subsets were obtained from all 28 donors, but regulatory and stem cell-like memory subsets were isolated from only 8 patients and 8 healthy donors. A total of some 100,000,000 sorted cells were examined across all samples, and the number of cells per subset was strongly correlated with RNA yield. General study outcomes and caveats: Because cDNA was sequenced instead of genomic DNA, activated cells with high expression could be over-represented, although the groups did not differ in activation or CD3 levels. Fewer insertions and more nucleotide deletions at VDJ recombination sites were observed in patients with type 1 diabetes, implying thymic rearrangement abnormalities. PCR may preferentially amplify shorter templates, but because patient and control samples were amplified and corrected together, any resulting skew would affect both groups equally. Because small numbers of individuals were included in the HLA sub-analyses, any influence of HLA type on TCRB rearrangement was left unresolved. Type 1 diabetes patients showed a moderate but significant shortening of TCRB CDR3 length in all four CD4+ subsets. The naive, central memory and regulatory TCRB repertoires appeared to resemble one another more closely among patients than among healthy donors.

Notes on this clone: Its binding antigen is unknown. No base quality information exists; no much larger clone differs at one position.

All of the isolated RNA was reverse transcribed with the High Capacity cDNA Reverse Transcription Kit, so expressed TCRB transcripts were sequenced. Naive, central memory and regulatory T cell samples underwent deep immunoSEQ sequencing, averaging around 3.7 million total reads per sample. After sorted cells were lysed in RLT buffer, RNA was extracted with DNase-treated RNeasy Micro or Mini kits, with the choice depending on cell number. Each cell subset was processed on its own to prevent cross-contamination, while patient and healthy donor samples were processed together. The immunoSEQ multiplex PCR was used to amplify TCRB sequences from cDNA, yielding 87-bp fragments that span the CDR3 region. The amplicons were sequenced using the Illumina HiSeq platform. The published analysis was carried out like this. Synthetic template baselines were used to correct PCR bias computationally, reads within Hamming distance 2 were collapsed together, and singletons that could not be merged were discarded. Reads were aligned against IMGT to assign V, D and J genes, CDR3 length and insertions or deletions at six rearrangement sites. Within each subset, clonotype counts were normalized to the number of sorted cells before true diversity and Gini coefficients were calculated with the tcR R package. The overlap coefficient, calculated on TCRB nucleotide sequences, was used to measure repertoire sharing. Out-of-frame TCRB sequences from naive cells were analyzed as a proxy for the pre-selection repertoire. In its TCRdb copy, this immuneACCESS table keeps in-frame sequences only and misses some clones. Where compared with another copy, unresolved V genes explain less than half of these, and the others have no known cause. V and J calls and clone size follow that table, whereas D and trimming were derived from the DNA. For this sample the table gives about 900,000 clones, of which 15% to 20% were detected only once. The top ten clonotypes cover 0.02% to 0.025% of the sample.

Unmatched junction bases come to 5, with V trimmed by 4 bases and J by 2 bases. CDR1 is given as SGDLS and CDR2 as YYNGEE, both from the germline V gene. The CDR3 sequence holds 15 residues, the cysteine and phenylalanine included. The retained sequence is limited to the CDR3, 45 bases, with the frame set at the first base. Each donor gave one peripheral blood draw, about 100 mL on average, collected into heparinised tubes. Naive, central memory, regulatory and stem cell-like memory CD4+ T cells were sorted on a BD FACSAria II using a panel including CD45RO, CCR7, CD25, CD127, CD95 and CD27. Every sorted population had a purity above 95%. PBMCs were separated immediately by Lymphoprep density gradient centrifugation and were stained directly, without being cultured. To minimize batch effects, samples were stained and sorted in pairs, one healthy donor with one patient per experiment.

This TCR derives from a woman in her late teens or twenties in good health. The sequenced sample consisted of naive CD4+ T cells from blood. Interpreted using the paper, the cell subset or site label stands for: true naive CD4+ T cells. The chain is encoded by TRBV9 joined to TRBJ2-2; the central 7 bases match TRBD1. In nucleotides, the sequence is TGTGCCAGCAGCACAACAGGGGACAACACCGGGGAGCTGTTTTTT. This is translated as CASSTTGDNTGELFF.